The 32 T cell receptor beta chains listed next were all sequenced from one sample in a study of blood T cell repertoires in COVID-19. The protocol was immunoSEQ multiplex PCR, while the TCRdb copy is restricted to in-frame clones and leaves out a portion. The profile covers 75,000 to 100,000 clones, with more than 70% appearing a single time and around 7% taken by the ten largest. The sample consisted of peripheral blood. Receptors were obtained from a human donor with acute or convalescent COVID-19. The donor label of this sample is uncertain.

This clone appeared a few times. The chain combines TRBV13 with TRBJ1-1, with 7 bases matching TRBD1. V shed 5 bases, J shed 8 bases, and the junction held 5 bases outside the gene matches. The V gene's germline CDR1 is PRHDT and CDR2 FYEKMQ (reference sequence). CDR3 length equals 12 residues. CDR3 coding DNA: TGTGCCAGCAGCGTCCCAGGGGGAGAAGCTTTCTTT. Amino acid sequence: CASSVPGGEAFF.

This clone was picked up a small number of times. The V call is TRBV10-3, the J call TRBJ1-2, with D hard to call. Germline V gene lookup returns CDR1 ENHRY and CDR2 SYGVKD. The length of the CDR3 is 14 residues. Trimming removed 4 bases at V and 3 bases at J, with 12 bases between. CDR3 sequence reads: CAISALRADYGYTF. Here the CDR3 DNA reads TGTGCCATCAGTGCCTTGAGGGCCGACTATGGCTACACCTTC.

The chain has TRBV11-2 and TRBJ1-1, with D uncertain. Trimming took 0 bases from V and 1 from J, leaving 6 bases between them. The CDR3 runs to 14 residues. Germline V lookup: CDR1 SGHAT, CDR2 FQNNGV. CDR3 bases: TGTGCCAGCAGCTTAGAGCGAGGGAACACTGAAGCTTTCTTT. Translating gives CASSLERGNTEAFF.

In this sample, this clone turned up once. The V and J genes are TRBV5-1 and TRBJ2-5; TRBD2 is a possible D gene (6 bases). This CDR3 spans 16 amino acids. Germline CDR1 is SGHRS and CDR2 is YFSETQ. V lost 0 bases and J lost 4, with 16 bases in between. The chain's CDR3 is CASSLAFQGLSETQYF. The CDR3 nucleotides are TGCGCCAGCAGCTTGGCGTTCCAGGGACTCTCAGAGACCCAGTACTTC.

The V and J genes are TRBV10-3 and TRBJ1-6; TRBD1 matches at 9 bases. Germline V gene lookup returns CDR1 ENHRY and CDR2 SYGVKD. This CDR3 contains 13 residues. Trimming at V came to 8 bases and at J to 5 bases, leaving 1 base not matched to a gene. The CDR3 coding sequence is TGTGCCATCGGACAGGGGAATAATTCACCCCTCCACTTT. It is translated as CAIGQGNNSPLHF.

The rearrangement links TRBV18 to TRBJ1-5; D unclear. Per the germline V gene, CDR1 is KGHSH and CDR2 is LQKENI. V lost 1 base and J lost 3, with 7 bases in between. The CDR3 loop spans 14 amino acids. DNA of the CDR3: TGTGCCAGCTCACCACGAGGAGACAATCAGCCCCAGCATTTT. It translates to CASSPRGDNQPQHF.

The CDR3 region is CASSSGGGARTDTQYF. The CDR3 coding sequence is TGTGCCAGCAGTTCTGGCGGGGGGGCTAGGACAGATACGCAGTATTTT. The genes are TRBV28 and TRBJ2-3; 9 nucleotides line up with TRBD2. CDR1 and CDR2 (germline): MDHEN, SYDVKM. The CDR3 extends over 16 amino acids. V shed 4 bases, J shed 3 bases, and the junction held 8 bases outside the gene matches. Filled out from reference TRBV28 and TRBJ2-3, the complete variable domain reads DVKVTQSSRYLVKRTGEKVFLECVQDMDHENMFWYRQDPGLGLRLIYFSYDVKMKEKGDIPEGYSVSREKKERFSLILESASTNQTSMYLCASSSGGGARTDTQYFGPGTRLTVL.

This clone occurred a few times. The J gene is TRBJ1-4, the V gene TRBV4-2, with D possibly matching TRBD1 (6 bases). Germline V gene sequence: CDR1 LGHNA, CDR2 YNFKEQ. The CDR3 consists of 15 residues. V was clipped by 2 bases and J by 4 bases, with 11 bases between them. CDR3 loop: CASSQRLDSNEKLFF. DNA of the CDR3: TGTGCCAGCAGCCAACGATTGGACAGTAATGAAAAACTGTTTTTT.

The rearrangement links TRBV2 to TRBJ1-2; maybe TRBD1 (5 bases). V was pared by 1 base and J by 6 bases, with 9 bases between. The CDR3 length is 13 residues. CDR1 and CDR2 from the germline V gene are SNHLY and FYNNEI. The CDR3 reads CASSEVVTDGYTF. The CDR3 DNA sequence: TGTGCCAGCAGTGAAGTCGTGACAGATGGCTACACCTTC.

This rearrangement joins TRBV2 to TRBJ1-2, with 7 bases lining up with TRBD1. Trimming took 6 bases from V and 1 from J; bases not matched to a gene: 2. CDR3 length: 13 amino acids. CDR1 SNHLY and CDR2 FYNNEI come from the germline V gene. CDR3 residues: CASRGQYNYGYTF. CDR3 coding DNA: TGTGCCAGCAGGGGACAGTATAACTATGGCTACACCTTC.

This rearrangement joins TRBV5-8 to TRBJ2-2; the D gene is possibly TRBD1 (6 bases). Looked up from germline, CDR1 is SGHTS and CDR2 is YDEGEE. The CDR3 totals 16 residues. Trimming removed 4 bases at V and 2 bases at J, with 15 bases between. In DNA form, the CDR3 reads TGTGCCAGCAGCAGGCGGAACAGGGTTAACACCGGGGAGCTGTTTTTT. Protein: CASSRRNRVNTGELFF.

This chain connects TRBV11-3 to TRBJ2-2; no definite D call. The V gene lost 0 bases and the J gene lost 7 bases, with 9 bases spanning the gap. This CDR3 comprises 14 residues. The germline CDR1 and CDR2 sequences are SGHNT and YENEEA. CDR3 DNA sequence: TGTGCCAGCAGCTTAGATCAGTCAGGCGGGGAGCTGTTTTTT. This codes for CASSLDQSGGELFF. Full variable domain (outside the CDR3, taken from reference TRBV11-3 and TRBJ2-2): EAGVVQSPRYKIIEKKQPVAFWCNPISGHNTLYWYLQNLGQGPELLIRYENEEAVDDSQLPKDRFSAERLKGVDSTLKIQPAELGDSAVYLCASSLDQSGGELFFGEGSRLTVL.

The chain employs TRBV30 and TRBJ1-4; tentative D call: TRBD1 (5 bases). Trimming cost V 2 bases and J 7 bases, with 17 bases left between them. Germline V gene sequence: CDR1 GTSNPN, CDR2 SVGIG (reference sequence). The CDR3 has 15 residues. The CDR3 sequence is CAWSSPQGRGEKLFF. CDR3 DNA: TGTGCCTGGAGTTCTCCTCAGGGTAGGGGTGAAAAACTGTTTTTT.

This rearrangement joins TRBV10-3 to TRBJ2-1; 10 positions agree with TRBD2. The CDR3 extends over 14 amino acids. J was trimmed by 5 bases and V by 4 bases; bases with no gene match: 2. Germline V lookup: CDR1 ENHRY, CDR2 SYGVKD. For the CDR3, the DNA is TGTGCCATCAGTGGGACTAGCGGCCACAATGAGCAGTTCTTC. It encodes CAISGTSGHNEQFF.

The chain couples TRBV9 to TRBJ1-6; perhaps TRBD1 as D (6 bases). The V end lost 3 bases, the J end lost 12 bases, and 10 bases lay between the germline ends. The CDR3 loop spans 12 amino acids. Per germline, CDR1 SGDLS and CDR2 YYNGEE. Here the CDR3 reads CASSGPQGPLHF. CDR3 nucleotides: TGTGCCAGCAGCGGGCCACAGGGACCCCTCCACTTT.

V usage is TRBV2 and J usage is TRBJ1-4, with TRBD1 matching 7 bases. The CDR3 length is 14 residues. Per germline, CDR1 SNHLY and CDR2 FYNNEI. V lost 7 bases, J lost 3 bases, and 5 bases stayed unmatched. The CDR3 DNA follows: TGTGCCAGCAAAACAGGGGTAGCTAATGAAAAACTGTTTTTT. The encoded protein is CASKTGVANEKLFF. The whole variable domain, remainder taken from reference TRBV2 and TRBJ1-4, is EPEVTQTPSHQVTQMGQEVILRCVPISNHLYFYWYRQILGQKVEFLVSFYNNEISEKSEIFDDQFSVERPDGSNFTLKIRSTKLEDSAMYFCASKTGVANEKLFFGSGTQLSVL.

V and J are TRBV15 and TRBJ1-2; 10 nucleotides match TRBD1. V lost 3 bases to trimming and J lost 0 bases; unmatched junction nucleotides: 7. Germline loops: CDR1 LNHNV, CDR2 YYDKDF (reference sequence). The CDR3 runs to 17 residues. The CDR3, as DNA: TGTGCCACCAGCAGGACAGGGGGCGCGCTCGCTAACTATGGCTACACCTTC. Its protein is CATSRTGGALANYGYTF.

The chain has TRBV7-8 and TRBJ2-7, with 7 bases identical to TRBD1. J was trimmed by 3 bases and V by 4 bases; bases with no gene match: 6. The CDR3 is 14 amino acids. CDR1 is SGHVS, CDR2 FQNEAQ, per germline. The CDR3 coding sequence is TGTGCCAGCAGCTGGCCGGGACAGAACTACGAGCAGTACTTC. Encoded protein: CASSWPGQNYEQYF. Full variable domain (rest looked up from reference TRBV7-8 and TRBJ2-7): GAGVSQSPRYKVAKRGQDVALRCDPISGHVSLFWYQQALGQGPEFLTYFQNEAQLDKSGLPSDRFFAERPEGSVSTLKIQRTQQEDSAVYLCASSWPGQNYEQYFGPGTRLTVT.

The chain is built from TRBV11-2 and TRBJ2-7; TRBD1 agrees at 7 bases. J lost 3 bases, V lost 4 bases, and 9 bases had no gene match. Germline loops: CDR1 SGHAT, CDR2 FQNNGV. The CDR3 contains 15 residues. This CDR3 is CASSSTSGQLYEQYF. In nucleotides, the CDR3 is TGTGCCAGCAGCTCGACTTCGGGACAGCTCTACGAGCAGTACTTC.

The chain joins TRBV28 to TRBJ2-5; D may be TRBD2 (5 bases). The germline V gene encodes CDR1 MDHEN and CDR2 SYDVKM. The CDR3 has 14 amino acids. The V gene lost 4 bases and the J gene lost 5 bases, with 14 bases spanning the gap. The CDR3 nucleotides read TGTGCCAGCAGTTCGGTTGGAGGCTCGGAGACCCAGTACTTC. This encodes CASSSVGGSETQYF.

This chain joins TRBV5-1 and TRBJ2-7; TRBD1 aligns across 7 bases. The ends lost 0 bases at V and 2 bases at J; junction bases unmatched: 2. The germline V gene encodes CDR1 SGHRS and CDR2 YFSETQ. The CDR3 is 14 amino acids. For the CDR3, the DNA is TGCGCCAGCAGCTTGGCCGGGACAGCCTACGAGCAGTACTTC. Translation gives CASSLAGTAYEQYF.

The chain has TRBV6-5 and TRBJ1-6, with 7 positions matching TRBD1. This CDR3 is 15 amino acids long. Germline V gives CDR1 MNHEY, CDR2 SVGAGI. Trimming took 5 bases from V and 7 from J; bases not matched to a gene: 8. CDR3 DNA sequence: TGTGCCAGCAGTATCGGGGGACAGCAAAATTCACCCCTCCACTTT. It translates to CASSIGGQQNSPLHF.

The CDR3 DNA follows: TGTGCCAGCCGGGAATATAGCTCCTATAATTCACCCCTCCACTTT. Protein: CASREYSSYNSPLHF. V is TRBV25-1 and J is TRBJ1-6; D ambiguous. Germline CDR1 and CDR2: MGHDK and SYGVNS. With 8 bases removed from V and 0 bases from J, the gap between germline ends came to 11 bases. The CDR3 is 15 amino acids.

The chain links TRBV5-1 to TRBJ2-2; TRBD2 matches 10 bases. The CDR3 has 16 amino acids. V dropped 4 bases and J dropped 1; count of bases not matched to a gene: 4. Germline assignment: CDR1 SGHRS and CDR2 YFSETQ. The CDR3, as DNA: TGCGCCAGCAGCCCCGGACTAGCGGTGAACACCGGGGAGCTGTTTTTT. Protein: CASSPGLAVNTGELFF. The variable domain in full, completed from reference TRBV5-1 and TRBJ2-2, reads KAGVTQTPRYLIKTRGQQVTLSCSPISGHRSVSWYQQTPGQGLQFLFEYFSETQRNKGNFPGRFSGRQFSNSRSEMNVSTLELGDSALYLCASSPGLAVNTGELFFGEGSRLTVL.

The CDR3 region has the DNA TGTGCCAGTAGTATATCCAGGACGGGGGAACTGTTTTTT. Translation: CASSISRTGELFF. The chain combines TRBV19 with TRBJ1-4, with D perhaps TRBD1 (5 bases). V gave up 2 bases and J gave up 12 bases, with 13 bases separating them. This CDR3 contains 13 residues. Germline loops: CDR1 LNHDA, CDR2 SQIVND (reference sequence).

V usage is TRBV5-1 and J usage is TRBJ1-4; TRBD1 aligns across 7 bases. CDR1 SGHRS and CDR2 YFSETQ come from the germline V gene. V lost 0 bases and J lost 4; bases outside the gene matches: 6. This CDR3 region has 16 residues. CDR3 DNA: TGCGCCAGCAGCTTGGCCACTCGACAGGGTAATGAAAAACTGTTTTTT. This gives the protein CASSLATRQGNEKLFF.

The chain recombines TRBV14 with TRBJ2-1; possibly TRBD2 for D (5 bases). From germline, CDR1 is SGHDN and CDR2 FVKESK. The CDR3 is 14 amino acids. Trimming removed 5 bases from V and 9 bases from J, with 17 bases in between. CDR3 sequence reads: CASSLGSLSGEQFF. CDR3 nucleotides: TGTGCCAGCAGCTTAGGGAGTCTGAGTGGTGAGCAGTTCTTC.

The chain recombines TRBV5-1 with TRBJ2-3, with 9 bases that match TRBD1. This CDR3 is 16 amino acids long. The germline V gene has CDR1 SGHRS and CDR2 YFSETQ. The V segment lost 0 bases and the J segment 1 base; nucleotides outside the gene matches: 3. The CDR3 here is CASSLVGTGRTDTQYF. The CDR3 DNA reads as TGCGCCAGCAGCTTGGTAGGGACAGGGCGCACAGATACGCAGTATTTT.

V usage is TRBV6-4 and J usage is TRBJ2-1; 11 bases agree with TRBD2. The CDR3 totals 15 residues. Per germline, CDR1 MRHNA and CDR2 SNTAGT. The trim removed 6 bases at V and 5 bases at J, leaving 6 bases unmatched. The CDR3 DNA is TGTGCCAGCAGCCTGACTAGCGGGACAAACAATGAGCAGTTCTTC. Protein sequence: CASSLTSGTNNEQFF.

This clone came up once. The chain recombines TRBV9 with TRBJ1-3, with 11 bases identical to TRBD1. Trimming cost V 3 bases and J 0 bases; bases outside gene matches: 8. The CDR3 sequence is 18 residues long. Germline V lookup: CDR1 SGDLS, CDR2 YYNGEE. The CDR3 here is CASSARDRGLGSGNTIYF. The CDR3 coding sequence is TGTGCCAGCAGCGCCCGGGACAGGGGGTTAGGCTCTGGAAACACCATATATTTT.

V and J are TRBV6-5 and TRBJ1-1, with D perhaps matching TRBD1 (6 bases). V was pared by 0 bases and J by 0 bases, with 11 bases between. The germline gives CDR1 MNHEY, CDR2 SVGAGI. This CDR3 has 16 amino acids. CDR3 DNA: TGTGCCAGCAGTTACTCAGGGACACGCATGAACACTGAAGCTTTCTTT. This translates into CASSYSGTRMNTEAFF.

V and J are TRBV30 and TRBJ1-4; 9 bases agree with TRBD1. Germline-derived CDR1 and CDR2 are GTSNPN and SVGIG (reference sequence). The CDR3 covers 16 residues. Germline trimming cut 0 bases from V and 7 bases from J; bases unmatched to any gene: 9. The CDR3 reads CAWSVIPTGGGEKLFF. CDR3 nucleotides: TGTGCCTGGAGTGTAATTCCGACAGGGGGAGGTGAAAAACTGTTTTTT.